The subject of this entry is one TCR beta chain. The entry originates in a study of CD8 T cells in Susac syndrome. Turning to the study itself: Among the Susac syndrome patients who underwent sequencing, about six had clinically active disease, while eight of them were in remission.

An amount of RNA that ranged from roughly 0.45 to 1 ug was reverse transcribed with random hexamers. Coverage of TCR beta CDR3 amplification by immunoSEQ multiplex PCR extended to 54 Vbeta and 13 Jbeta. TCRdb re-called the immunoSEQ multiplex PCR reads with MiXCR, one entry per CDR3 protein. The sample includes roughly 130,000 distinct CDR3 sequences, over 90% seen only once; the top ten take roughly 0.29%. Trimming at V came to 4 bases and at J to 2 bases, leaving 6 bases not matched to a gene. CDR1 and CDR2 (germline): SGDLS, YYNGEE. The CDR3 consists of 16 residues. Negative isolation was applied to CD8+ and CD4+ T cells, and FACS enrichment was applied to TEMRA cells.

This receptor was obtained from a human donor with Susac syndrome. Sequenced material: CD8+ T cells from PBMCs. This rearrangement joins TRBV9 to TRBJ2-1, with 10 bases matching TRBD2. CDR3 nucleotides: TGTGCCAGCAGCTCTAGCGGGGGCCTTGCCTACAATGAGCAGTTCTTC. It translates to CASSSSGGLAYNEQFF.